This entry is about one T cell receptor beta chain. Its antigen is not known. Cells were stimulated with overlapping HIV-1 Gag 15-mer peptides. CD40L/CD69 double-negative CD45RO-high memory CD4+ T cells were collected. Adults with HIV-1 started suppressive ART while chronically infected. The data are from a study of persistence of HIV-infected CD4 T cells. Findings and limits, study-wide: Antigen-responding cells were enriched for degenerate expanded CDR3beta sequences.

The immunoSEQ assay was version 4, run in survey mode. TCRdb's copy holds only in-frame clones and misses some; the assay was immunoSEQ multiplex PCR. The table records about 40,000 clones, 75% to 80% of them present only once. Germline lookup yields CDR1 MNHEY and CDR2 SMNVEV (reference sequence). After removal of 4 bases from V and 8 bases from J, the junction contained 10 bases not matched to a gene. The CDR3 is 16 amino acids. Material: CD4+ T cells sorted from PBMCs after roughly 18-hour stimulation, obtained from a patient who received antiretroviral therapy. The receptor comes from an adult man with HIV who was CMV-seropositive. V is TRBV27 and J is TRBJ2-2, with 10 bases that match TRBD1. This CDR3 is CASSSAGTGDTGELFF. The CDR3 DNA sequence: TGTGCCAGCAGTTCCGCCGGGACAGGGGATACTGGGGAGCTGTTTTTT.